This T cell receptor (beta chain) derives from a study of blood T cell repertoires in COVID-19 (dated by TCRdb to the early 2020s). Study-level background: Samples covering the acute and convalescent phases of COVID-19 were provided by collaborators in the United States, Italy and Spain. The prospective study material was composed of cDNA or gDNA derived from T cells, B-cell-depleted T cells, or PBMCs. Deeply sampled blood TCRbeta repertoires from subjects exposed to, actively infected with, or recovered from COVID-19 were included in the dataset. The repertoires were released in a freely available public database meant as a resource for research on the immune response to SARS-CoV-2. Samples were obtained from the ongoing ImmuneRACE study (first 160 participants) and from 950 to 1,500 subjects provided by 6 global collaborators. Nearly every sample came with metadata listing a de-identified subject ID, COVID-19 status, age in years and sex. Where available, HLA class I and class II types were taken from metadata supplied by the sample provider and were not determined by assay-based typing.

Study-level results and caveats: The quantity of clinical and demographic metadata differed by source and by participant and was supplied without curation.

The immunoSEQ Assay, a bias-controlled multiplex PCR, was used to amplify TCRbeta CDR3 regions from genomic DNA. The published analysis was carried out like this. The number of nucleated cells in each sample was estimated by amplification of reference gene primers within the assay. To quantify the absolute abundance of each unique TCRbeta CDR3 rearrangement, sequence reads were collapsed and filtered. For each sample, productive Simpson clonality was calculated by taking the square root of Simpson's diversity index across productive rearrangements. The table was pulled from immuneACCESS by TCRdb, which kept in-frame rearrangements only. Such tables lose some clones; where checked, under half of the loss comes from unresolved V genes, and the rest has no known cause. V and J calls and clone size are as listed in that table; D and trimming were resolved from the DNA. This sample comprises approximately 130,000 clones, just over 75% of them detected only once. The top ten clonotypes cover about 10% of the sample.

Taken from the germline V gene, the CDR1 and CDR2 loops are SGDLS and YYNGEE. The V end gives up 0 bases and the J end 9 bases, leaving 16 bases in the junction not matched to a gene. Including the terminal cysteine and phenylalanine, the CDR3 comprises 19 residues. Just the 57-base CDR3 DNA is kept, in frame starting at base 1. Collaborating institutions collected whole blood in K2EDTA tubes following their own protocols. For TCRbeta analysis, collaborator samples were shipped as frozen whole blood, as isolated PBMCs, or as DNA extracted from either sample type. Remarks on this clone: No antigen is known for it. No base quality values were provided; no much bigger clone lies one nucleotide off.

The receptor's source is a human donor in a cohort sampled during active COVID-19. The chain joins TRBV9 to TRBJ2-1; 12 bases in between match TRBD2. The sequenced sample consisted of peripheral blood. The nucleotide sequence is given as TGTGCCAGCAGCGTAGGTGCTAGCGGGGGGGCTAGGAGAATTCGTGAGCAGTTCTTC. It encodes CASSVGASGGARRIREQFF.